Detailed here is one T cell receptor (beta chain). What it recognizes is unknown. The entry originates in a study of blood T cells in healthy people across ages. The ends were cut back, 4 bases at V and 0 bases at J, with 6 bases in the middle. Germline V gives CDR1 GTSNPN, CDR2 SVGIG (reference sequence). CDR3 size: 12 residues. Together with a sample-barcoded 5' primer, a J-beta primer mix was included in a second PCR lasting about 7 to 12 cycles. TCRdb independently ran MiXCR on the 5' RACE reads; one entry per CDR3 protein. The sample lists a few hundred thousand distinct CDR3 sequences; roughly half were seen once. Points from the study as a whole: Those diversity estimates obtained from one million T cells were thought to be underestimates. The study found more naive CD4+ cells and higher diversity in long-lived than aged donors. Because sorting was not performed, PBMCs prevented conclusive naive versus antigen-experienced comparison.

The rearrangement joins TRBV30 to TRBJ1-1; D unresolved. The sample was blood. The clonotype originates from a man in his sixties in good health. The CDR3 loop is CAWNLVNTEAFF. CDR3 in DNA: TGTGCCTGGAACCTGGTGAACACTGAAGCTTTCTTT.